This entry concerns a single TCR beta chain. This clonotype has ten or more counts. It lacks a known antigen. Base qualities are not at hand, and no much larger clone is one base apart. This sample was taken from a study of human T cells and chemical hapten exposure (dated by TCRdb to the early 2020s). With regard to the full study: For sensitization, 2% DPC in acetone was applied to an approximately 2 cm by approximately 2 cm area of upper inner arm skin. Throughout the study period of about 23 weeks, patients also received therapeutic DPC doses to the scalp every week. Blood was sampled from patients pre-sensitization (week 0) and at 2, 6 and about 24 weeks after DPC sensitization. Patch testing was done on the upper back using Finn chambers containing 0.01% DPC, and results were scored after 6 days according to International Contact Dermatitis Research Group standards. Approximately 28 alopecia patients gave blood for TCR sequencing at one to four time points (pre-sensitization, 2, 6 and 24 weeks). In alopecia patients, the study followed how the peripheral blood TCR repertoire changed in vivo over primary and secondary sensitization to diphenylcyclopropenone (DPC), a hapten. Libraries were combined into a pool for sequencing, and differences in TCR yield between samples came mainly from small differences in library volumes within the pool. The mostly female patient cohort included alopecia areata with under or over 50% scalp involvement, alopecia totalis and alopecia universalis.

The library was produced with RACE. TCRdb lists the instrument as NextSeq 500. Library preparation attached unique molecular identifiers to individual cDNA molecules for quantitative, reproducible TCR counting. Each blood RNA sample was used to sequence both TCR alpha and TCR beta chains. From the authors' description of their analysis: A median of roughly 98,000 TCRs per sample was observed, with a range of about 23,224 to 700,000. The Decombinator software suite was used to annotate V, J and CDR3 in the TCR reads. To make PS versus PT1 abundance plots, every sample was subsampled to the same number of TCRs (28,000). Expanded TCRs were defined as absent before sensitization and observed at least eight times at the 2-week time point. The public reads were run again by TCRdb, first through fastp at Q25 and then through MiXCR, and only productive beta chains were kept. Here each entry gathers all rows of one CDR3 protein and keeps the most common genes and DNA. The V and J calls and clone size are TCRdb's, not the authors'. The sample includes 300,000 to 450,000 distinct CDR3 sequences, with approximately 5.1% observed a single time. The ten largest account for just over 2.5% of the sample.

Reading from cysteine to phenylalanine, the CDR3 counts 15 amino acids. Only the CDR3 DNA is retained, 45 bases long and in frame from the first base. V lost 7 bases and J lost 7 bases; the stretch between them is 20 bases long. The time point label of this sample denotes: pre-sensitization, week 0. The treatment or condition label, read with the paper, signifies: therapeutic diphenylcyclopropenone sensitization with weekly scalp DPC. Blood at each patch-test visit was drawn before the patch test was applied. Eligible patients were aged 18 to 70, diagnosed with alopecia, deemed suitable for DPC therapy, and excluded if pregnant. Unfractionated whole blood was collected in Tempus Blood RNA tubes, and total RNA was extracted from that blood. Study-wide conclusions, independent of this receptor: Repeated subsampling changed both the strength of the expansion versus patch-test correlation and the threshold at which that correlation became significant. Compared with pre-sensitization or healthy control sets, expanded TCRs formed significantly more large CDR3 similarity clusters, which is consistent with antigen-driven responses. No change with DPC sensitization was found in the number of TCRs above 1 in 1000 frequency, and no evidence of global repertoire structure alterations was found. Patch test score correlated positively with the number of PT1 expanded TCRs, reaching significance at thresholds 8, 16 and 32 but not at 4. All patients had alopecia, a presumed autoimmune disease, so their immune response might differ from that of healthy individuals.

The receptor's source is a woman aged 45-65 years with alopecia areata. Some clones in this sample may be carry-over from other donors' samples. Sequencing used whole blood, obtained in connection with sensitization to the hapten diphenylcyclopropenone (DPC). The rearranged segments are TRBV12-3 or TRBV12-4 and TRBJ2-1; TRBD2 is perhaps the D gene, given 6 matching bases. The nucleotides are TGTGCCAGCAATGGGGGACTGGCTCGTCAGAATGAGCAGTTCTTC. It codes for CASNGGLARQNEQFF.